The 24 T cell receptor beta chains reported below all come from one sample, sequenced in a study of identical twins (dated by TCRdb to about 2016). Libraries came from 5' RACE. The sequencer was an Illumina HiSeq 2000. TCRdb cleaned the public reads at Q25 with fastp, built clones with MiXCR and kept in-frame beta chains. Entries that share a CDR3 protein sequence are merged under the most common genes and DNA. Within this sample are just under 650,000 distinct CDR3 sequences, with 7.1% of them counted one time only. 1.5% to 2% of the sample rests with the top ten. These data were also reused for a study on yellow fever vaccine responses in identical twins.

Sequenced sample: PBMCs. The receptor set was obtained from a woman aged 18-30 years in good health.

This sequence joins TRBV12-3 or TRBV12-4 and TRBJ2-1, with a tentative D call TRBD2 (6 bases). V lost 8 bases to trimming and J lost 4 bases, with 18 bases between them. The CDR3 sequence is 15 residues long. CDR3 nucleotides: TGTGCCAGCCTGCGCCGGGGGTTGACTTACAATGAGCAGTTCTTC. Encoded protein: CASLRRGLTYNEQFF.

Many counts were recorded for this clonotype. CDR3 sequence reads: CASRRIGTSGGSSANEQFF. Here the CDR3 DNA reads TGTGCCAGCAGACGAATAGGGACTAGCGGGGGATCATCCGCAAATGAGCAGTTCTTC. This chain links TRBV7-8 with TRBJ2-1, with TRBD2 matching 14 bases. This CDR3 spans 19 amino acids. CDR1 and CDR2 from the germline V gene are SGHVS and FQNEAQ. The junction had 17 bases not matched to a gene; V was cut back by 6 bases and J by 7 bases.

The chain employs TRBV9 and TRBJ2-5; D perhaps matches TRBD1 (5 bases). V lost 3 bases to trimming and J lost 2 bases, with 14 bases between them. Per germline, CDR1 SGDLS and CDR2 YYNGEE. The CDR3 runs to 15 residues. The CDR3 here is CASSGASPGQETQYF. CDR3 coding DNA: TGTGCCAGCAGCGGAGCCTCACCAGGGCAAGAGACCCAGTACTTC.

V usage is TRBV15 and J usage is TRBJ2-7; D may be TRBD1 or TRBD2 (5 bases each). Germline assignment: CDR1 LNHNV and CDR2 YYDKDF (reference sequence). The CDR3 sequence is 12 residues long. Deletions cut 1 base from V and 7 bases from J, with 8 bases between. CDR3 sequence reads: CATSRAGGEQYV. CDR3 coding DNA: TGTGCCACCAGCAGAGCTGGGGGAGAGCAGTACGTC.

The rearrangement links TRBV20-1 to TRBJ2-1; D remains unclear. Trimming took off 2 bases at V and 0 bases at J, with 11 bases between the two ends. Germline V gene data show CDR1 as DFQATT and CDR2 as SNEGSKA (reference sequence). The CDR3 is 15 amino acids. The CDR3 loop reads CSARRTGSSYNEQFF. CDR3 in DNA: TGCAGTGCTAGACGAACTGGAAGCTCCTACAATGAGCAGTTCTTC.

V is TRBV19 and J is TRBJ2-1; 12 bases align to TRBD2. This CDR3 has 19 amino acids. Germline CDR1 is LNHDA and CDR2 is SQIVND (reference sequence). The junction had 17 bases not matched to a gene; V was cut back by 3 bases and J by 8 bases. The CDR3 sequence is CASSIWLAGGLPPSDEQFF. The CDR3 DNA reads TGTGCCAGTAGTATCTGGCTAGCGGGGGGGCTACCGCCCAGCGATGAGCAGTTCTTC.

The V and J genes are TRBV29-1 and TRBJ2-3; 7 bases agree with TRBD2. The CDR3 length is 13 residues. Germline V lookup: CDR1 SQVTM, CDR2 ANQGSEA. The trim removed 5 bases at V and 0 bases at J, leaving 2 bases unmatched. CDR3 DNA: TGCAGCGTTCGGCGGGGGAGCACAGATACGCAGTATTTT. This translates into CSVRRGSTDTQYF.

The chain joins TRBV7-2 to TRBJ1-2; D gene uncertain. The ends were cut back, 5 bases at V and 4 bases at J, with 14 bases in the middle. CDR1 is SGHTA and CDR2 is FQGNSA in the germline V gene. CDR3 length equals 14 residues. Written as DNA, the CDR3 is TGTGCCAGCAGCGCCGACCGTAATCCCTATGGCTACACCTTC. Translating gives CASSADRNPYGYTF. Variable domain in full (rest from reference TRBV7-2 and TRBJ1-2): GAGVSQSPSNKVTEKGKDVELRCDPISGHTALYWYRQSLGQGLEFLIYFQGNSAPDKSGLPSDRFSAERTGGSVSTLTIQRTQQEDSAVYLCASSADRNPYGYTFGSGTRLTVV.

This clonotype has just a few counts. The rearrangement uses TRBV27 and TRBJ2-7; 9 nucleotides agree with TRBD2. The germline gives CDR1 MNHEY, CDR2 SMNVEV (reference sequence). Trimming at V came to 4 bases and at J to 3 bases, leaving 7 bases not matched to a gene. This CDR3 has 15 amino acids. This CDR3 is CASSSLAGLNYEQYF. CDR3 nucleotides: TGTGCCAGCAGTTCTCTAGCGGGATTGAACTACGAGCAGTACTTC.

The rearrangement uses TRBV15 and TRBJ2-1; TRBD1 matches at 8 bases. V was pared by 5 bases and J by 0 bases, with 6 bases of the junction left unmatched. The CDR3 contains 16 residues. Germline values: CDR1 LNHNV, CDR2 YYDKDF (reference sequence). The CDR3 loop reads CATSGEDRDSYNEQFF. DNA of the CDR3: TGTGCCACCAGCGGGGAGGACAGGGACTCCTACAATGAGCAGTTCTTC.

V is TRBV5-1 and J is TRBJ2-1; D is unresolved. Trimming removed 3 bases at V and 6 bases at J, with 13 bases between. This CDR3 contains 14 residues. The germline V gene encodes CDR1 SGHRS and CDR2 YFSETQ. This chain's CDR3 is CASSSTLEINEQFF. The CDR3 DNA reads TGCGCCAGCAGCTCGACCCTAGAGATCAATGAGCAGTTCTTC.

The rearrangement joins TRBV6-5 to TRBJ1-5, with no clear D. The CDR3 is 15 amino acids. The germline V gene encodes CDR1 MNHEY and CDR2 SVGAGI. The V end was cut by 2 bases, the J end by 2 bases, with 10 bases between. This chain's CDR3 is CASSYRQGGNQPQHF. The CDR3 DNA reads TGTGCCAGCAGTTACCGGCAAGGAGGCAATCAGCCCCAGCATTTT.

Many counts were recorded for this clonotype. V is TRBV2 and J is TRBJ2-3; D unresolved. Deletions cut 6 bases from V and 0 bases from J, with 16 bases between. The CDR3 has 16 residues. Germline CDR1 SNHLY, CDR2 FYNNEI. The CDR3 DNA reads TGTGCCAGCAGGCTCCTGGATTTCACTAGCACAGATACGCAGTATTTT. Its protein is CASRLLDFTSTDTQYF.

The table lists this clonotype with many counts. The chain couples TRBV29-1 to TRBJ1-1, with a possible D match to TRBD1 (6 bases). Germline V gene sequence: CDR1 SQVTM, CDR2 ANQGSEA. Trimming took off 5 bases at V and 1 base at J, with 11 bases between the two ends. The CDR3 runs to 13 residues. As DNA, the CDR3 is TGCAGCGTTCGGACAGCGGCGAACACTGAAGCTTTCTTT. This sequence encodes CSVRTAANTEAFF.

This clonotype occurred a few times. V gene TRBV12-5 combines with J gene TRBJ1-1; D is undetermined. The CDR3 loop spans 14 amino acids. The V and J ends lost 1 base and 6 bases respectively, with 12 bases between them. From germline, CDR1 is LGHNT and CDR2 FRNRAP. The CDR3 here is CASGLDSPKSEAFF. The CDR3 DNA follows: TGTGCTAGTGGTTTGGACAGCCCGAAGTCTGAAGCTTTCTTT.

This sequence joins TRBV4-1 and TRBJ2-3; no firm D call. Germline V gene lookup returns CDR1 MGHRA and CDR2 YSYEKL. There are 16 residues in the CDR3. V lost 4 bases to trimming and J lost 6 bases, with 20 bases between them. In DNA, the CDR3 is TGCGCCAGCAGCCTCCCATCTCGTGGGTTTCACGATACGCAGTATTTT. It specifies CASSLPSRGFHDTQYF.

A few counts support this clonotype. The rearrangement uses TRBV14 and TRBJ2-2, with D unclear. With 11 bases removed from V and 6 bases from J, the gap between germline ends came to 13 bases. The CDR3 covers 12 residues. Germline V CDR1 and CDR2: SGHDN, FVKESK. The CDR3: CASGLGAGELFF. The DNA of the CDR3 is TGTGCCTCGGGCTTGGGTGCCGGGGAGCTGTTTTTT.

The chain uses TRBV6-2 or TRBV6-3 and TRBJ1-1, with D hard to call. The CDR3 is made up of 15 amino acids. The germline V and J ends were trimmed by 8 bases and 3 bases, with 19 bases remaining between them. CDR1 and CDR2 (germline): MNHEY, SVGEGT. The CDR3 here is CASEGGRTGDTEAFF. Written as DNA, the CDR3 is TGTGCCAGCGAGGGAGGGCGTACTGGGGACACTGAAGCTTTCTTT.

This clonotype was counted many times. The rearrangement links TRBV20-1 to TRBJ2-7, with 8 bases fitting TRBD2. CDR1 is DFQATT, CDR2 SNEGSKA, per germline (reference sequence). The CDR3 is 13 amino acids. After removal of 6 bases from V and 3 bases from J, the junction contained 7 bases not matched to a gene. The CDR3 coding sequence is TGCAGTGCCCCTCTAGGGACTAGCTACGAGCAGTACTTC. Translated: CSAPLGTSYEQYF.

This clonotype was seen only a few times. The chain is built from TRBV4-1 and TRBJ2-5; 10 nucleotides line up with TRBD1. The V segment lost 5 bases and the J segment 5 bases; nucleotides outside the gene matches: 8. From germline, CDR1 is MGHRA and CDR2 YSYEKL. The CDR3 extends over 15 amino acids. For the CDR3, the DNA is TGCGCCAGCAGCTATAGACAGGGGGCGCGGGAGACCCAGTACTTC. This sequence encodes CASSYRQGARETQYF.

At least ten counts were recorded for this clonotype. The gene calls are TRBV28 and TRBJ2-7; the D is unclear. Germline values: CDR1 MDHEN, CDR2 SYDVKM. The CDR3 covers 14 residues. Trimming removed 6 bases from V and 0 bases from J, with 12 bases in between. The CDR3 reads CASRTPRNSYEQYF. The CDR3 DNA sequence: TGTGCCAGCAGAACTCCCAGAAACTCCTACGAGCAGTACTTC.

This chain joins TRBV11-2 and TRBJ1-5; D remains ambiguous. The V and J ends lost 0 bases and 7 bases respectively, with 7 bases between them. The CDR3 has 13 amino acids. Germline V gives CDR1 SGHAT, CDR2 FQNNGV. The CDR3 coding sequence is TGTGCCAGCAGCTTAGATTATAGGCAGCCCCAGCATTTT. Its translation: CASSLDYRQPQHF.

This clonotype has ten or more counts. CDR3 DNA: TGCAGCGTGGTTAGCTCCGCGAACACTGAAGCTTTCTTT. Its translation is CSVVSSANTEAFF. The chain links TRBV29-1 to TRBJ1-1; D remains ambiguous. There are 13 residues in the CDR3. The V gene lost 6 bases and the J gene lost 1 base, with 12 bases spanning the gap. Looked up from germline, CDR1 is SQVTM and CDR2 is ANQGSEA.

This chain uses TRBV6-1 with TRBJ1-3; D is undetermined. Germline values: CDR1 MNHNS, CDR2 SASEGT. CDR3 length equals 14 residues. The germline V and J ends were trimmed by 10 bases and 0 bases, with 13 bases remaining between them. Here the CDR3 reads CATAGAFSGNTIYF. The DNA for the CDR3 is TGTGCCACAGCGGGTGCCTTCTCTGGAAACACCATATATTTT.